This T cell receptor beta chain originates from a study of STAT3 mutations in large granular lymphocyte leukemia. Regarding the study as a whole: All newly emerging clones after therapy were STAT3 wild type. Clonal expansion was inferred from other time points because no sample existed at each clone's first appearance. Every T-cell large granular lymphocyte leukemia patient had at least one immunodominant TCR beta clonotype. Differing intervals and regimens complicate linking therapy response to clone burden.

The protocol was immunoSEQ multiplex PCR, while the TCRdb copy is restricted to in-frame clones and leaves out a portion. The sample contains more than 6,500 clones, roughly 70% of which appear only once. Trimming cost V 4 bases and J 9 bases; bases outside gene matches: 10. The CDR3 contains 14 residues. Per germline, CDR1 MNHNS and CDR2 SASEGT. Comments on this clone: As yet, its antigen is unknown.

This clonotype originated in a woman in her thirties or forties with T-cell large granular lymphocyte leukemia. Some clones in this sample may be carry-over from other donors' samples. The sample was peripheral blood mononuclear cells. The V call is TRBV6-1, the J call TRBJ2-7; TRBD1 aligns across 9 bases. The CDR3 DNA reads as TGTGCCAGCAGTGCGACAGGGGGGGGAAGCGGGCAGTACTTC. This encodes CASSATGGGSGQYF.